The 24 T cell receptor beta chains below come from one sample, sequenced in a study of blood T cell repertoires in COVID-19. Repertoires were generated with immunoSEQ multiplex PCR, while TCRdb's copy carries only in-frame clones and drops some. The table shows about 160,000 clones, with around 85% occurring only once. Sample: peripheral blood. These receptors came from a man between 60 and 75 years old with active or convalescent COVID-19.

This clone was observed a few times. The rearrangement joins TRBV27 to TRBJ1-5, with a tentative D call TRBD1 (5 bases). The germline V gene has CDR1 MNHEY and CDR2 SMNVEV (reference sequence). CDR3 length equals 16 residues. V was shortened by 5 bases and J by 1 base, with 15 bases between the two germline ends. In nucleotides, the CDR3 is TGTGCCAGCAGTCGGGCGGCCCGGGGGAGCAATCAGCCCCAGCATTTT. As protein: CASSRAARGSNQPQHF.

The gene calls are TRBV29-1 and TRBJ2-7; 10 bases line up with TRBD2. Per germline, CDR1 SQVTM and CDR2 ANQGSEA. Germline trimming cut 6 bases from V and 9 bases from J; bases unmatched to any gene: 11. The CDR3 loop spans 13 amino acids. The CDR3 DNA follows: TGCAGCGTCCTTACTAGCGGGGACTCCGGGCAGTACTTC. Its protein is CSVLTSGDSGQYF.

The chain employs TRBV7-2 and TRBJ2-1; the D gene is possibly TRBD2 (6 bases). The CDR3 runs 15 residues. Per germline, CDR1 SGHTA and CDR2 FQGNSA. The V and J ends lost 5 bases and 12 bases respectively, with 23 bases between them. The CDR3 spells CASSPGDGGIGGQFF. The CDR3 DNA reads TGTGCCAGCAGCCCCGGGGACGGAGGAATCGGGGGGCAGTTCTTC.

The chain joins TRBV6-2 or TRBV6-3 to TRBJ1-5; tentatively, D is TRBD1 (5 bases). This CDR3 comprises 15 residues. The ends were cut back, 2 bases at V and 0 bases at J, with 8 bases in the middle. The germline V gene encodes CDR1 MNHEY and CDR2 SVGEGT. The CDR3 is CASSYGRDSNQPQHF. Here the CDR3 DNA reads TGTGCCAGCAGTTACGGCAGGGATAGCAATCAGCCCCAGCATTTT.

The CDR3 nucleotides read TGCGCCAGCAGCTTGAACGGACTTGCGAACACCGGGGAGCTGTTTTTT. It is translated as CASSLNGLANTGELFF. The V call is TRBV5-1, the J call TRBJ2-2, with D possibly matching TRBD2 (5 bases). This CDR3 has 16 amino acids. V lost 1 base and J 0 bases, leaving 10 bases between the germline ends. Germline V gene sequence: CDR1 SGHRS, CDR2 YFSETQ.

The rearrangement joins TRBV6-5 to TRBJ1-2; D might be TRBD1 (6 bases). Trimming left V 6 bases short and J 3 bases short, with 17 bases between. Germline CDR1 reads MNHEY; CDR2 reads SVGAGI. This CDR3 spans 15 amino acids. The CDR3 here is CASSTGTTPDYGYTF. In DNA form, the CDR3 reads TGTGCCAGCAGCACCGGGACAACCCCCGACTATGGCTACACCTTC.

The chain has TRBV11-3 and TRBJ2-1, with 9 positions matching TRBD2. Germline lookup yields CDR1 SGHNT and CDR2 YENEEA. CDR3 length equals 15 residues. Trimming cost V 3 bases and J 2 bases; bases outside gene matches: 2. The CDR3, as DNA: TGTGCCAGCAGCTTTAGCGGGAGCGCCTACAATGAGCAGTTCTTC. This translates into CASSFSGSAYNEQFF.

The rearrangement joins TRBV5-1 to TRBJ2-7; TRBD1 is a possible D gene (5 bases). Trimming removed 4 bases from V and 0 bases from J, with 14 bases in between. This CDR3 is 15 amino acids long. CDR1 is SGHRS and CDR2 is YFSETQ in the germline V gene. The CDR3 sequence: CASSPHPRASYEQYF. Here the CDR3 DNA reads TGCGCCAGCAGCCCGCATCCCAGGGCCTCCTACGAGCAGTACTTC.

The chain recombines TRBV15 with TRBJ1-1; D possibly corresponds to TRBD1 (6 bases). Germline V lookup: CDR1 LNHNV, CDR2 YYDKDF (reference sequence). The CDR3 extends over 14 amino acids. With 9 bases removed from V and 0 bases from J, the gap between germline ends came to 14 bases. The CDR3, as DNA: TGTGCCACGAAAAACACAGGGATGAACACTGAAGCTTTCTTT. Residues: CATKNTGMNTEAFF.

The rearrangement joins TRBV6-6 to TRBJ2-7; 9 positions match TRBD1. From germline, CDR1 is MNHNY and CDR2 SVGAGI (reference sequence). The J segment lost 6 bases and the V segment lost 6 bases, leaving 9 bases of the junction unmatched. This CDR3 contains 14 residues. The CDR3 DNA reads TGTGCCAGCAGGGCGGGACAGGGTACCCCCGAGCAGTACTTC. Amino acids: CASRAGQGTPEQYF.

This clone was detected only a few times. J is TRBJ1-6 and V is TRBV25-1, with 7 bases identical to TRBD1. The germline V gene encodes CDR1 MGHDK and CDR2 SYGVNS. This CDR3 is 14 amino acids long. J was trimmed by 7 bases and V by 4 bases; bases with no gene match: 4. Written as DNA, the CDR3 is TGTGCCAGCAGTGGACAGGGTAGGAATTCACCCCTCCACTTT. This gives the protein CASSGQGRNSPLHF.

The J gene is TRBJ1-2, the V gene TRBV3-1 (or the pseudogene TRBV3-2), with D perhaps TRBD1 (5 bases). The CDR3 spans 15 residues. Germline CDR1 reads LGHDT; CDR2 reads YNNKEL (reference sequence). The ends were cut back, 6 bases at V and 4 bases at J, with 18 bases in the middle. The CDR3 region is CASRFLTGGAYGYTF. The CDR3 nucleotides are TGTGCCAGCAGATTTCTCACAGGCGGCGCCTATGGCTACACCTTC.

A single count supports this clone. This chain uses TRBV7-8 with TRBJ1-1, with D possibly being TRBD1 (5 bases). The V and J ends lost 5 bases and 1 base respectively, with 17 bases between them. The CDR3 is 16 residues long. CDR1 and CDR2 from the germline V gene are SGHVS and FQNEAQ. In DNA, the CDR3 is TGTGCCAGCAGCCCTAGACAGTTCCGAACGAACACTGAAGCTTTCTTT. This encodes CASSPRQFRTNTEAFF.

This chain links TRBV7-8 with TRBJ1-6; TRBD1 matches 7 bases. Germline lookup yields CDR1 SGHVS and CDR2 FQNEAQ. The CDR3 sequence is 16 residues long. The junction had 7 bases not matched to a gene; V was cut back by 4 bases and J by 4 bases. The CDR3 sequence: CASSYRTGGYNSPLHF. In DNA, the CDR3 is TGTGCCAGCAGCTATCGGACAGGCGGGTATAATTCACCCCTCCACTTT.

V gene TRBV25-1 combines with J gene TRBJ2-5; 8 bases align to TRBD2. Per the germline V gene, CDR1 is MGHDK and CDR2 is SYGVNS. The CDR3 covers 16 residues. V lost 5 bases, J lost 0 bases, and 8 bases stayed unmatched. For the CDR3, the DNA is TGTGCCAGCAGTCCGAATCGGGGGGGGTACCAAGAGACCCAGTACTTC. Protein sequence: CASSPNRGGYQETQYF. Combining the CDR3 with reference TRBV25-1 and TRBJ2-5 gives the whole variable domain EADIYQTPRYLVIGTGKKITLECSQTMGHDKMYWYQQDPGMELHLIHYSYGVNSTEKGDLSSESTVSRIRTEHFPLTLESARPSHTSQYLCASSPNRGGYQETQYFGPGTRLLVL.

This chain uses TRBV4-2 with TRBJ1-6; D uncertain. The CDR3 totals 12 residues. The V end was cut by 0 bases, the J end by 13 bases, with 7 bases between. Germline CDR1 reads LGHNA; CDR2 reads YNFKEQ. CDR3 coding DNA: TGTGCCAGCAGCCAAGACAGTTCTCCCCTCCACTTT. Protein sequence: CASSQDSSPLHF.

The chain employs TRBV5-1 and TRBJ2-1; TRBD2 agrees at 7 bases. The junction had 7 bases not matched to a gene; V was cut back by 0 bases and J by 10 bases. The CDR3 runs to 14 residues. Germline-derived CDR1 and CDR2 are SGHRS and YFSETQ. The CDR3 coding sequence is TGCGCCAGCAGCTTGGGTCAATCCGGGGGGGAGCAGTTCTTC. As protein: CASSLGQSGGEQFF.

The sample holds a few counts of this clone. CDR3 region: CASSSRGSTGYTF. For the CDR3, the DNA is TGTGCCAGCAGTTCCAGGGGCTCGACTGGCTACACCTTC. This rearrangement joins TRBV12-3 or TRBV12-4 to TRBJ1-2, with a tentative D call TRBD1 (6 bases). The CDR3 consists of 13 residues. V was shortened by 4 bases and J by 7 bases, with 13 bases between the two germline ends.

The CDR3 sequence: CASKRRLAVREADTQYF. Written as DNA, the CDR3 is TGCGCCAGCAAGCGGAGACTAGCGGTTAGGGAAGCCGATACGCAGTATTTT. The chain carries TRBV5-1 and TRBJ2-3; TRBD2 agrees at 9 bases. CDR3 length: 17 amino acids. Germline-derived CDR1 and CDR2 are SGHRS and YFSETQ. V lost 6 bases and J lost 6; bases outside the gene matches: 17.

This rearrangement joins TRBV19 to TRBJ1-2; 9 bases align to TRBD1. The CDR3 covers 15 residues. CDR1 is LNHDA and CDR2 is SQIVND in the germline V gene (reference sequence). V lost 4 bases to trimming and J lost 6 bases; unmatched junction nucleotides: 9. The CDR3 is CASSKPTGGANGYTF. The DNA of the CDR3 is TGTGCCAGTAGTAAACCCACAGGGGGCGCCAATGGCTACACCTTC.

With respect to this clone: One junction end does not reproduce the germline sequence, and a read error may be involved. This chain links TRBV5-4 with TRBJ2-5, with 9 bases matching TRBD2. Germline-derived CDR1 and CDR2 are SGHNT and YYREEE (reference sequence). CDR3 length: 16 amino acids. In DNA, the CDR3 is TGTGTCAGCAGCGCGGGGGGGATCAGAAACCAAGAGACCCAGTACTTC. This encodes CVSSAGGIRNQETQYF.

The rearrangement joins TRBV6-5 to TRBJ2-7, with 7 bases fitting TRBD2. Germline CDR1 and CDR2: MNHEY and SVGAGI. The J segment lost 0 bases and the V segment lost 7 bases, leaving 9 bases of the junction unmatched. The CDR3 loop spans 15 amino acids. CDR3 amino acids: CASNPLGGSSYEQYF. For the CDR3, the DNA is TGTGCCAGCAATCCACTCGGGGGGAGCTCCTACGAGCAGTACTTC.

This clone was counted between two and nine times. The chain employs TRBV7-6 and TRBJ2-1; 13 bases are shared with TRBD2. This CDR3 region has 17 residues. After removal of 6 bases from V and 7 bases from J, the junction contained 12 bases not matched to a gene. Germline CDR1 and CDR2: SGHVS and FNYEAQ. The CDR3 DNA reads as TGTGCCAGCAGTTGGACTAGCGGGAGAAATAAGGAAAATGAGCAGTTCTTC. Translated: CASSWTSGRNKENEQFF. Filled out from reference TRBV7-6 and TRBJ2-1, the complete variable domain reads GAGVSQSPRYKVTKRGQDVALRCDPISGHVSLYWYRQALGQGPEFLTYFNYEAQQDKSGLPNDRFSAERPEGSISTLTIQRTEQRDSAMYRCASSWTSGRNKENEQFFGPGTRLTVL.

The chain combines TRBV10-3 with TRBJ2-7, with 8 positions matching TRBD1. Unmatched junction bases numbered 19, after V lost 3 bases and J lost 3 bases. The CDR3 is made up of 19 amino acids. CDR1 and CDR2 (germline): ENHRY, SYGVKD. CDR3 sequence: CAISDGAYGQGRSGYEQYF. DNA for the CDR3: TGTGCCATCAGTGATGGGGCCTATGGACAGGGCCGTAGTGGCTACGAGCAGTACTTC.